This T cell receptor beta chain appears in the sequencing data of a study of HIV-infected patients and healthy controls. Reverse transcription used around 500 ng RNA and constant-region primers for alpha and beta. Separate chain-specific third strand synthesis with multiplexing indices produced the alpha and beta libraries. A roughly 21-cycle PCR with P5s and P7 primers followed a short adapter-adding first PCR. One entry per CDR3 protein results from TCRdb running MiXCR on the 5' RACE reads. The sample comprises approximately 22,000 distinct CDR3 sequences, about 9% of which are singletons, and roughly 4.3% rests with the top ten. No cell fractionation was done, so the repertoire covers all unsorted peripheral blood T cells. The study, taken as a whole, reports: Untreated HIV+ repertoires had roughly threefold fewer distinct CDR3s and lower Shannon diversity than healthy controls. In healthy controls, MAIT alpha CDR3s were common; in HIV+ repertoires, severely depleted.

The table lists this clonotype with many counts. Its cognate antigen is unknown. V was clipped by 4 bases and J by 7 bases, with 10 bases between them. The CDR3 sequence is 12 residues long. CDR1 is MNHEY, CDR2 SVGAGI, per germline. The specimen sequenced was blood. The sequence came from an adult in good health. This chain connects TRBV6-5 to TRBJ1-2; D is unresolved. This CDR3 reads CASSLPGSGYTF. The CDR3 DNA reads TGTGCCAGCAGTTTGCCAGGCTCTGGCTACACCTTC.